A selection of T cell receptor beta chains follows, all from one sample in a study of T-cell memory formation after mild COVID-19. TCRdb processed the 5' RACE reads anew with MiXCR; each CDR3 protein has one entry. The sample lists 550,000 to 650,000 distinct CDR3 sequences, around a sixth occurring once. Sequenced material: PBMCs or a T cell subset sorted from them (not recorded which). The receptor set was obtained from an adult woman who had mild COVID-19 (a few samples of this study predate the infection). Cell type and time point are not known. Both conserved end residues are part of each CDR3. The D gene is left open where the match is weak. Where a row states a size, it is once, few, many or the class of an expanded clone; other rows omit it.

J gene | D gene | clone size | V gene | CDR3 protein | CDR3 DNA
TRBJ2-3 | NA | NA | TRBV20-1 | CSARDPAPADTQYF | TGCAGTGCTAGAGATCCCGCGCCCGCGGATACGCAGTATTTT
TRBJ2-5 | NA | NA | TRBV20-1 | CSASARVETQYF | TGCAGTGCTAGTGCTCGTGTGGAGACCCAGTACTTC
TRBJ1-2 | NA | NA | TRBV20-1 | CSARGGVDGSNYGYTF | TGCAGTGCTAGAGGGGGGGTGGATGGCTCTAACTATGGCTACACCTTC
TRBJ2-7 | TRBD1 | few | TRBV7-3 | CASSRQGAAEQYF | TGTGCCAGCAGCCGGCAGGGGGCAGCCGAGCAGTACTTC
TRBJ1-1 | TRBD1 | NA | TRBV5-1 | CASTQAGGASTEAFF | TGCGCCAGCACCCAGGCAGGGGGCGCGAGCACTGAAGCTTTCTTT
TRBJ2-1 | NA | few | TRBV7-2 | CASSLSAAGNEQFF | TGTGCCAGCAGCTTAAGCGCGGCGGGTAATGAGCAGTTCTTC
TRBJ1-1 | NA | NA | TRBV7-6 | CASSLTRMGSNTEAFF | TGTGCCAGCAGCTTGACACGGATGGGAAGTAACACTGAAGCTTTCTTT
TRBJ2-1 | TRBD2 | few | TRBV27 | CASSKISGRAIYNEQFF | TGTGCCAGCAGTAAGATTAGCGGGAGGGCGATTTACAATGAGCAGTTCTTC
TRBJ1-2 | TRBD1 | few | TRBV7-9 | CASNPIEGASGYTF | TGTGCCAGCAACCCCATTGAGGGGGCCAGCGGCTACACCTTC
TRBJ2-7 | TRBD1 | NA | TRBV12-3/TRBV12-4 | CASSLGGQGASEQYF | TGTGCCAGCAGTTTAGGGGGACAGGGGGCGAGTGAGCAGTACTTC
TRBJ1-2 | NA | few | TRBV25-1 | CASSEFGVPFYGYTF | TGTGCCAGCAGTGAATTCGGGGTACCATTCTATGGCTACACCTTC